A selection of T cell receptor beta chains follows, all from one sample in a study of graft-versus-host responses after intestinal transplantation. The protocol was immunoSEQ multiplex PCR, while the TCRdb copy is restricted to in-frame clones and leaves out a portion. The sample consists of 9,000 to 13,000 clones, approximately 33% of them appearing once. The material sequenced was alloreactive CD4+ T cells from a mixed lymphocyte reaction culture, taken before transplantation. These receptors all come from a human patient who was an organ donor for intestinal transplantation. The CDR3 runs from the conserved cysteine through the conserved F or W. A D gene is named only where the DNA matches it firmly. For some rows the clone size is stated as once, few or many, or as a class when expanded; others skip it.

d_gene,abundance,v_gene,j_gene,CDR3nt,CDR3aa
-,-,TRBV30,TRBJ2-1,TGTGCCTGGAGTGTACAAGCGGGCCCGAACAATGAGCAGTTCTTC,CAWSVQAGPNNEQFF
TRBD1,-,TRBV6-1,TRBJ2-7,TGTGCCAGCAGTGAGGGACAGGTTTTCTACGAGCAGTACTTC,CASSEGQVFYEQYF
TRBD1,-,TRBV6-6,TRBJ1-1,TGTGCCAGCAGTTACTCGGTCGACAGGGCTCAAGCTTTCTTT,CASSYSVDRAQAFF
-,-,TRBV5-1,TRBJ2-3,TGCGCCAGCAGCCCTTACTTTACAGATACGCAGTATTTT,CASSPYFTDTQYF
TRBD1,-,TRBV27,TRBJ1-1,TGTGCCAGCAGTTTCCGACAGGGGGGGAACACTGAAGCTTTCTTT,CASSFRQGGNTEAFF
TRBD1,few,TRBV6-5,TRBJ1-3,TGTGCCAGCAGTCGACAGGGCCCTGGAAACACCATATATTTT,CASSRQGPGNTIYF
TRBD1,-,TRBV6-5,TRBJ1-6,TGTGCCAGCAGTACGTACAGGGGGCTCGGTTCACCCCTCCACTTT,CASSTYRGLGSPLHF
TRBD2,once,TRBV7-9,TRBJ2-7,TGTGCCAGCAGCCAGGGACTAGCGGGGGCCTCAAGTTCCTACGAGCAGTACTTC,CASSQGLAGASSSYEQYF
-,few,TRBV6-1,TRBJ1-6,TGTGCCAGCAGTTATTCGACATCACCCCTCCACTTT,CASSYSTSPLHF
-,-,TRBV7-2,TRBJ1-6,TGTGCCAGCAGGGGTGGGGGGGGATATAATTCACCCCTCCACTTT,CASRGGGGYNSPLHF
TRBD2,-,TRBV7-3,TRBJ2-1,TGTGCCAGCAGCAAGACTAGCGGACTCTACAATGAGCAGTTCTTC,CASSKTSGLYNEQFF
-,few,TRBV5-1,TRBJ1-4,TGCGCCAGCAGGAGGAGCGCAACTAATGAAAAACTGTTTTTT,CASRRSATNEKLFF
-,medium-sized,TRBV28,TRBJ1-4,TGTGCCAGCAGGGTAGGGGGGGCGCTTAAAGAAAAACTGTTTTTT,CASRVGGALKEKLFF
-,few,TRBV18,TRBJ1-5,TGTGCCAGCTCTCCCGTACAGGGAGATCAGCCCCAGCATTTT,CASSPVQGDQPQHF
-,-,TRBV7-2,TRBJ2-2,TGTGCCAGCAGCTTACACGGGTTCACCGGGGAGCTGTTTTTT,CASSLHGFTGELFF
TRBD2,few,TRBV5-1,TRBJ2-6,TGCGCCAGCAGCTTGGTAGCGGGGGGGCCCGGGGCCAACGTCCTGACTTTC,CASSLVAGGPGANVLTF
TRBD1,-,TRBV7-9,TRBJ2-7,TGTGCCAGCAGCGAGGGACAGGGAAACTACGAGCAGTACTTC,CASSEGQGNYEQYF
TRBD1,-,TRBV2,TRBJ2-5,TGTGCCAGCAGCCGTGGGACAGGGCGGGAGACCCAGTACTTC,CASSRGTGRETQYF
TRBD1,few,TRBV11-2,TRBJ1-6,TGTGCCAGCAGCTTAAAAGGGGGCGGTTCACCCCTCCACTTT,CASSLKGGGSPLHF
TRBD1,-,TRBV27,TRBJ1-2,TGTGCCAGCGGCCCATTCCAGGGGGAAATCTATGGCTACACCTTC,CASGPFQGEIYGYTF
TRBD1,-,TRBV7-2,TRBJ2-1,TGTGCCAGCAGCGCCGGGACAGCCTCCTACAATGAGCAGTTCTTC,CASSAGTASYNEQFF
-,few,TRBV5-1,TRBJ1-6,TGCGCCAGCAGCTTGGGTGTAAGTAGCTCACCCCTCCACTTT,CASSLGVSSSPLHF
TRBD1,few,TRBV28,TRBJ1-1,TGTGCCAGCAGTTGGACAGGGGCGACCAATGAAGCTTTCTTT,CASSWTGATNEAFF
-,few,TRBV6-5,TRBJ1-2,TGTGCCAGCACCCGCCCGGGTGGAACTTCGGGTGGCTACACCTTC,CASTRPGGTSGGYTF
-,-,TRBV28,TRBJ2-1,TGTGCCAGCAGTTTACAGGGTTATTCTACTGACAATGAGCAGTTCTTC,CASSLQGYSTDNEQFF
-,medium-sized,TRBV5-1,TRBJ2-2,TGCGCCAGCAGCTTGATATATCCGGGAGCCGGGGAGCTGTTTTTT,CASSLIYPGAGELFF
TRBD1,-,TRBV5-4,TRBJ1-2,TGTGCCAGCAGCCCCGCACAGGGGGTGGTCTATGGCTACACCTTC,CASSPAQGVVYGYTF
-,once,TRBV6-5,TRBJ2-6,TGTGCCAGCAGTTACTCTTTCGGCTCTGGGGCCAACGTCCTGACTTTC,CASSYSFGSGANVLTF
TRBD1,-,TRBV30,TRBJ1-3,TGTGCCTGGACAAGGGGGCGAAGTGGAAACACCATATATTTT,CAWTRGRSGNTIYF
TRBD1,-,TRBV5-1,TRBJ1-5,TGCGCCAGCAGCCCCGGGGACAGGATTGATCAGCCCCAGCATTTT,CASSPGDRIDQPQHF
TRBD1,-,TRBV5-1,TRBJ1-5,TGCGCCAGCAGCTCGGGGACAGTCCAGAATAGCAATCAGCCCCAGCATTTT,CASSSGTVQNSNQPQHF
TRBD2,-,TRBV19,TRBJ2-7,TGTGCCAGTAGTATACTAGCGGGGGCCTCCTACGAGCAGTACTTC,CASSILAGASYEQYF
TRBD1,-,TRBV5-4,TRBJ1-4,TGTGCCAGCAACCGCGCAGGGGGAGTGGATACTAATGAAAAACTGTTTTTT,CASNRAGGVDTNEKLFF
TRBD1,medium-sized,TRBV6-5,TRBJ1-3,TGTGCCAGCAGTCCGGGACAGATGAGCGGAAACACCATATATTTT,CASSPGQMSGNTIYF
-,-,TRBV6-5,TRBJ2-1,TGTGCCAGCAGTTTAGTGGGGGGGCTTTACAATGAGCAGTTCTTC,CASSLVGGLYNEQFF
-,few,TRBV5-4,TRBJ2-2,TGTGCCAGCAGCCCCTCGAACACCGGGGAGCTGTTTTTT,CASSPSNTGELFF
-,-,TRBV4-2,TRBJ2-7,TGTGCCAGCAGCCAAGGGCAGGCAGGGACCTACGAGCAGTACTTC,CASSQGQAGTYEQYF
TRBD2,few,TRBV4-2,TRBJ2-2,TGTGCCAGCAGCCAACGCTGGACTAGCGGGGCGAACACCGGGGAGCTGTTTTTT,CASSQRWTSGANTGELFF
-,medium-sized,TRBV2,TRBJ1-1,TGTGCCAGCAGTGTTACTCGCTCAGGGGTAATCACTGAAGCTTTCTTT,CASSVTRSGVITEAFF
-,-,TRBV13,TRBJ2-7,TGTGCCAGCAGCCCGATGACAGGTACCTACGAGCAGTACTTC,CASSPMTGTYEQYF
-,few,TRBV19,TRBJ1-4,TGTGCCAGTAGTCCCAGGGGAAATGAAAAACTGTTTTTT,CASSPRGNEKLFF
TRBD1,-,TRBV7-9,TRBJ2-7,TGTGCCAGCAGCTTCGGGGACAGCCGCTCCTACGAGCAGTACTTC,CASSFGDSRSYEQYF
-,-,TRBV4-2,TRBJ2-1,TGTGCCAGCAGACGGCCGGGAAAAGGGCAATTCTTC,CASRRPGKGQFF
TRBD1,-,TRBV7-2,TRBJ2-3,TGTGCCGGCTCCTGGGACAGGGCCACAGATACGCAGTATTTT,CAGSWDRATDTQYF
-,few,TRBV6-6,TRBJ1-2,TGTGCCAGCACTCCCAAGATGTGGCAGGGCCATGGCTACACCTTC,CASTPKMWQGHGYTF
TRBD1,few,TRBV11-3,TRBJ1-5,TGTGCCAGCAGCTTAGGGACAGGGAGAATCAATCAGCCCCAGCATTTT,CASSLGTGRINQPQHF
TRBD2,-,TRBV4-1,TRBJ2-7,TGCGCCAGCAGCCTGGGACTAGCGAGCTCCTACGAGCAGTACTTC,CASSLGLASSYEQYF
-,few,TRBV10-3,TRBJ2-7,TGTGCCAGCAGTTCCGGCGGCTCCTACGAGCAGTACTTC,CASSSGGSYEQYF
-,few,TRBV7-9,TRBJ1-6,TGTGCCAGCAGCCCCACTCGGCTGGGACACACCAATTCACCCCTCCACTTT,CASSPTRLGHTNSPLHF
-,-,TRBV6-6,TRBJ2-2,TGTGCCAGCAGCCCCCCAGGGAAGAGCACCGGGGAGCTGTTTTTT,CASSPPGKSTGELFF
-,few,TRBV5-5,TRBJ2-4,TGTGCCAGCAGCTATCGGGGGGCGTCTCCCGGAAATAAAAACATTCAGTACTTC,CASSYRGASPGNKNIQYF
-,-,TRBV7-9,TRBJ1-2,TGTGCCAGCAGCTTAGCGACGGGGGATGGCTACACCTTC,CASSLATGDGYTF
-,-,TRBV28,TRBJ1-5,TGTGCCAGCAGTTTAGAACAGGGCGCGCATCAGCCCCAGCATTTT,CASSLEQGAHQPQHF
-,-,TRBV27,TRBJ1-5,TGTGCCAGCAGTTTGAGGGACGGGAGGCCCCAGCATTTT,CASSLRDGRPQHF
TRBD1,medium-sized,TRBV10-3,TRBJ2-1,TGTGCCATCAGTGGGACAGGGGTGTTTGGCAATGAGCAGTTCTTC,CAISGTGVFGNEQFF
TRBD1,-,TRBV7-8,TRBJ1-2,TGTGCCAGCAGCCCCGGGACAGGGGTCGGCTACACCTTC,CASSPGTGVGYTF
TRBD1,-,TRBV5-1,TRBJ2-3,TGCGCCAGCAGCTTGTTAGGACAGGGGGCCTTAAGCACAGATACGCAGTATTTT,CASSLLGQGALSTDTQYF
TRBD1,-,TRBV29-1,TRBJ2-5,TGCAGCGTCCGACAGGGGGGAGAGACCCAGTACTTC,CSVRQGGETQYF
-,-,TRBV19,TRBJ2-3,TGTGCCAGTAGTATTCTAGGCACAGATACGCAGTATTTT,CASSILGTDTQYF